This passage covers 31 T cell receptor beta chains from one sample sequenced in a study of blood T cell repertoires in COVID-19. The protocol was immunoSEQ multiplex PCR, while the TCRdb copy is restricted to in-frame clones and leaves out a portion. The sample has around 200,000 clones; around 85% are singletons. What was sequenced was peripheral blood. The receptors were gathered from a woman of 80 years or more with acute or convalescent COVID-19.

The V gene is TRBV7-8, the J gene TRBJ1-1, with D unresolved. Trimming took 2 bases from V and 6 from J, leaving 10 bases between them. Looked up from germline, CDR1 is SGHVS and CDR2 is FQNEAQ. The CDR3 length is 13 residues. CDR3 sequence: CASSLPGKSEAFF. The CDR3 DNA sequence: TGTGCCAGCAGCTTACCCGGGAAATCTGAAGCTTTCTTT.

V gene TRBV7-2 combines with J gene TRBJ2-1; 9 bases match TRBD2. The CDR3 contains 16 residues. Germline V lookup: CDR1 SGHTA, CDR2 FQGNSA. The junction had 4 bases not matched to a gene; V was cut back by 1 base and J by 3 bases. CDR3 sequence (DNA): TGTGCCAGCAGCTTAGGAGGCGGGGGGGTCTACAATGAGCAGTTCTTC. Its protein is CASSLGGGGVYNEQFF.

The gene calls are TRBV6-4 and TRBJ1-2, with 7 positions matching TRBD1. This CDR3 is built from 11 residues. Trimming removed 8 bases from V and 8 bases from J; junction bases left unmatched: 5. CDR1 is MRHNA and CDR2 is SNTAGT in the germline V gene. The CDR3 loop is CASDREKGYTF. The CDR3 bases are TGTGCCAGCGACAGGGAGAAGGGCTACACCTTC.

This chain links TRBV23-1 with TRBJ1-2; the match to TRBD1 covers 9 bases. TRBV23-1 is known as an ORF, though its function is uncertain. Germline trimming cut 6 bases from V and 4 bases from J; bases unmatched to any gene: 9. The CDR3 runs to 15 residues. The CDR3 spells CASRMPGQGTYGYTF. In DNA, the CDR3 is TGCGCCAGCAGGATGCCGGGACAGGGCACCTATGGCTACACCTTC.

This sequence joins TRBV30 and TRBJ1-4; no firm D call. This CDR3 is built from 14 residues. The V gene's germline CDR1 is GTSNPN and CDR2 SVGIG (reference sequence). The V end lost 0 bases, the J end lost 0 bases, and 5 bases lay between the germline ends. Here the CDR3 DNA reads TGTGCCTGGAGTGTGGTAGCAACTAATGAAAAACTGTTTTTT. Translating it yields CAWSVVATNEKLFF.

This clone has a single count. The chain is built from TRBV19 and TRBJ2-3, with TRBD2 identical over 7 bases. Germline V lookup: CDR1 LNHDA, CDR2 SQIVND (reference sequence). V lost 3 bases and J lost 2; bases outside the gene matches: 11. The CDR3 has 17 residues. The DNA of the CDR3 is TGTGCCAGTAGTATCCCCCAAGGGGCGGGGGACACAGATACGCAGTATTTT. Its translation: CASSIPQGAGDTDTQYF.

This chain links TRBV7-8 with TRBJ1-5; 9 bases map to TRBD1. Germline V gene data show CDR1 as SGHVS and CDR2 as FQNEAQ. The CDR3 length is 14 residues. Trimming took 5 bases from V and 7 from J; bases not matched to a gene: 6. The CDR3 coding sequence is TGTGCCAGCAGCCTCCGGGACAGGGACCAGCCCCAGCATTTT. This sequence encodes CASSLRDRDQPQHF.

V is TRBV27 and J is TRBJ2-4; 9 bases are a match to TRBD1. The germline V gene has CDR1 MNHEY and CDR2 SMNVEV (reference sequence). This CDR3 spans 19 amino acids. J was trimmed by 0 bases and V by 6 bases; bases with no gene match: 15. The chain's CDR3 is CASSWTGVSGTLAKNIQYF. The DNA of the CDR3 is TGTGCCAGCAGCTGGACAGGGGTGAGCGGGACCCTAGCCAAAAACATTCAGTACTTC.

The CDR3 bases are TGTGCCACCAGCAGGCCGGGAGGTCGAGAGACCCAGTACTTC. This encodes CATSRPGGRETQYF. The rearrangement joins TRBV15 to TRBJ2-5; TRBD2 agrees at 7 bases. CDR3 size: 14 residues. Germline trimming cut 3 bases from V and 4 bases from J; bases unmatched to any gene: 5. The germline CDR1 and CDR2 sequences are LNHNV and YYDKDF (reference sequence).

This rearrangement joins TRBV18 to TRBJ1-1; D might be TRBD1 (5 bases). V was pared by 0 bases and J by 7 bases, with 15 bases between. The germline CDR1 and CDR2 sequences are KGHSH and LQKENI. The CDR3 sequence is 15 residues long. The CDR3 coding sequence is TGTGCCAGCTCACCACCGATGCCCGGCGGGGGTGAAGCTTTCTTT. The encoded protein is CASSPPMPGGGEAFF.

This rearrangement joins TRBV7-9 to TRBJ2-3; maybe TRBD2 (5 bases). Germline CDR1 reads SEHNR; CDR2 reads FQNEAQ (reference sequence). V lost 1 base and J lost 0, with 11 bases in between. CDR3 length: 16 amino acids. In DNA form, the CDR3 reads TGTGCCAGCAGCTTAGGGACTTTCCCTAGCACAGATACGCAGTATTTT. This gives the protein CASSLGTFPSTDTQYF.

A few counts support this clone. V is TRBV6-5 and J is TRBJ1-6; 7 bases match TRBD1. The CDR3 is 16 amino acids. CDR1 MNHEY and CDR2 SVGAGI come from the germline V gene. V was pared by 2 bases and J by 9 bases, with 10 bases of the junction left unmatched. The CDR3 DNA is TGTGCCAGCAGTTACACCCGGGACAGTAAAGGTTCACCCCTCCACTTT. Protein sequence: CASSYTRDSKGSPLHF.

Only one count was recorded for this clone. This chain links TRBV6-2 or TRBV6-3 with TRBJ2-7, with a weak D call TRBD1 (7 bases). In germline, CDR1 is MNHEY, CDR2 SVGEGT. V was trimmed by 3 bases and J by 5 bases, leaving 17 bases between them. The CDR3 extends over 15 amino acids. The DNA of the CDR3 is TGTGCCAGCAGTTATTCAGGAGGGGGCTTCGACGAGCAGTACTTC. This codes for CASSYSGGGFDEQYF.

This clone has more than one count but fewer than ten. CDR3 loop: CASSAGQGRVGELFF. CDR3 bases: TGCGCCAGCAGCGCGGGACAGGGGAGGGTCGGGGAGCTGTTTTTT. The genes are TRBV10-1 and TRBJ2-2; the match to TRBD1 covers 10 bases. V lost 6 bases, J lost 7 bases, and 8 bases stayed unmatched. The CDR3 loop spans 15 amino acids. CDR1 and CDR2 (germline): WNHNN, SYGVQD (reference sequence).

Worth noting for this clone: At one boundary the junction diverges from the germline segment, which might be a read error. J is TRBJ1-1 and V is TRBV30, with D possibly TRBD1 on 5 matching bases. This CDR3 has 11 residues. The germline V gene encodes CDR1 GTSNPN and CDR2 SVGIG (reference sequence). CDR3 sequence reads: CAWRDNSEAFF. CDR3 DNA: TGTGCCTGGAGGGACAACAGTGAAGCTTTCTTT.

The chain is built from TRBV7-9 and TRBJ1-2, with D hard to call. Germline V lookup: CDR1 SEHNR, CDR2 FQNEAQ (reference sequence). The ends were cut back, 4 bases at V and 6 bases at J, with 15 bases in the middle. The CDR3 consists of 14 residues. In DNA form, the CDR3 reads TGTGCCAGCAGCTCATATCTGAACAGTAATGGCTACACCTTC. The encoded protein is CASSSYLNSNGYTF.

The rearrangement uses TRBV5-1 and TRBJ1-1; D is undetermined. The CDR3 consists of 14 residues. V dropped 6 bases and J dropped 1 base, with 13 bases sitting between them. Germline CDR1 reads SGHRS; CDR2 reads YFSETQ. The CDR3 nucleotides read TGCGCCAGCAAGGTTGGAGTCGAGAACACTGAAGCTTTCTTT. This gives the protein CASKVGVENTEAFF.

This sequence joins TRBV7-2 and TRBJ2-3; D perhaps matches TRBD2 (5 bases). Germline V gene lookup returns CDR1 SGHTA and CDR2 FQGNSA. CDR3 length: 14 amino acids. Trimming shortened V by 3 bases and J by 0 bases, and 7 bases separated the two germline ends. The CDR3 DNA reads as TGTGCCAGCAGCTTTAGCGCTAGCACAGATACGCAGTATTTT. Translation: CASSFSASTDTQYF. Looking up the rest from reference TRBV7-2 and TRBJ2-3 gives the full variable domain: GAGVSQSPSNKVTEKGKDVELRCDPISGHTALYWYRQSLGQGLEFLIYFQGNSAPDKSGLPSDRFSAERTGGSVSTLTIQRTQQEDSAVYLCASSFSASTDTQYFGPGTRLTVL.

The sample holds a few counts of this clone. This chain joins TRBV5-4 and TRBJ1-6, with TRBD1 as a possible D gene (6 bases). The length of the CDR3 is 15 residues. CDR1 is SGHNT, CDR2 YYREEE, per germline (reference sequence). Trimming removed 0 bases at V and 9 bases at J, with 13 bases between. Here the CDR3 reads CASSLEAGVGSPLHF. The CDR3 DNA follows: TGTGCCAGCAGCTTGGAGGCAGGGGTTGGTTCACCCCTCCACTTT.

The chain is built from TRBV29-1 and TRBJ1-2; D is ambiguous. CDR3 length equals 14 residues. V lost 5 bases and J lost 4, with 17 bases in between. Germline values: CDR1 SQVTM, CDR2 ANQGSEA. The CDR3 nucleotides read TGCAGCGTTCGCGAGAACACGGGAACCTATGGCTACACCTTC. Translated, it gives CSVRENTGTYGYTF.

The chain employs TRBV7-6 and TRBJ2-7, with 9 bases identical to TRBD1. J lost 5 bases, V lost 5 bases, and 7 bases had no gene match. From germline, CDR1 is SGHVS and CDR2 FNYEAQ. The CDR3 extends over 14 amino acids. This chain's CDR3 is CASSTGTGKDEQYF. Here the CDR3 DNA reads TGTGCCAGCAGCACCGGGACAGGGAAGGACGAGCAGTACTTC.

This clone was counted only a few times. This sequence joins TRBV4-1 and TRBJ2-7; D is possibly TRBD2 (6 bases). CDR1 and CDR2 from the germline V gene are MGHRA and YSYEKL. The V end lost 0 bases, the J end lost 5 bases, and 20 bases lay between the germline ends. The CDR3 has 17 residues. The CDR3 DNA reads as TGCGCCAGCAGCCAAGAGAGGAGAGGGGACGGAGGGAACGAGCAGTACTTC. It translates to CASSQERRGDGGNEQYF.

The V gene is TRBV18, the J gene TRBJ2-7; TRBD1 is a possible D gene (5 bases). The CDR3 totals 12 residues. Germline assignment: CDR1 KGHSH and CDR2 LQKENI. V lost 3 bases to trimming and J lost 5 bases, with 8 bases between them. Here the CDR3 DNA reads TGTGCCAGCTCACCTTCCAGGGACGAGCAGTACTTC. Encoded protein: CASSPSRDEQYF.

The J gene is TRBJ2-3, the V gene TRBV15; no clear D gene. Per the germline V gene, CDR1 is LNHNV and CDR2 is YYDKDF (reference sequence). With 1 base removed from V and 2 bases from J, the gap between germline ends came to 7 bases. The CDR3 is 14 residues long. CDR3: CATSRAGFTDTQYF. CDR3 DNA sequence: TGTGCCACCAGCAGAGCGGGTTTCACAGATACGCAGTATTTT.

CDR3 sequence: CASSSISGGRWEKLFF. The CDR3 DNA follows: TGTGCCAGCAGCTCGATTTCCGGGGGAAGGTGGGAAAAACTGTTTTTT. The V and J genes are TRBV11-2 and TRBJ1-4; perhaps TRBD1 as D (5 bases). Trimming took 4 bases from V and 8 from J, leaving 20 bases between them. The CDR3 contains 16 residues. The germline V gene has CDR1 SGHAT and CDR2 FQNNGV.

This chain joins TRBV27 and TRBJ1-2; D unclear. This CDR3 contains 12 residues. V lost 6 bases and J lost 1, with 6 bases in between. Germline assignment: CDR1 MNHEY and CDR2 SMNVEV (reference sequence). The CDR3 spells CASSGVNYGYTF. The CDR3 DNA reads TGTGCCAGCAGCGGGGTTAACTATGGCTACACCTTC.

The chain is built from TRBV5-4 and TRBJ2-3, with 7 positions matching TRBD2. The junction had 3 bases not matched to a gene; V was cut back by 0 bases and J by 2 bases. The CDR3 has 15 amino acids. CDR1 is SGHNT and CDR2 is YYREEE in the germline V gene (reference sequence). The CDR3 is CASSLGAGDTDTQYF. CDR3 DNA: TGTGCCAGCAGCTTGGGTGCGGGAGACACAGATACGCAGTATTTT.

The chain is built from TRBV27 and TRBJ1-1; 9 positions match TRBD1. V dropped 5 bases and J dropped 1; count of bases not matched to a gene: 14. The V gene's germline CDR1 is MNHEY and CDR2 SMNVEV (reference sequence). The CDR3 sequence is 18 residues long. The CDR3 bases are TGTGCCAGCAGTCGACAGGGGGACGGGCAGGGGGCGAACACTGAAGCTTTCTTT. It codes for CASSRQGDGQGANTEAFF.

The chain couples TRBV5-6 to TRBJ1-1, with D possibly TRBD1 on 5 matching bases. Looked up from germline, CDR1 is SGHDT and CDR2 is YYEEEE. The CDR3 contains 16 residues. V gave up 4 bases and J gave up 0 bases, with 16 bases separating them. CDR3 in DNA: TGTGCCAGCAGCCTCCGGGGGGTAAAGATGAACACTGAAGCTTTCTTT. Translation gives CASSLRGVKMNTEAFF.

This sequence joins TRBV29-1 and TRBJ2-7; a possible D gene is TRBD1 (6 bases). The CDR3 has 12 amino acids. Germline V gene data show CDR1 as SQVTM and CDR2 as ANQGSEA. Deletions cut 7 bases from V and 6 bases from J, with 16 bases between. CDR3 DNA: TGCAGCGCAGGGGTCAGGGTCGGCGAGCAGTACTTC. Translated: CSAGVRVGEQYF.

The chain carries TRBV27 and TRBJ2-1, with 10 nucleotides matching TRBD2. The CDR3 runs to 16 residues. V was clipped by 6 bases and J by 2 bases; unmatched bases: 7. The germline V gene encodes CDR1 MNHEY and CDR2 SMNVEV (reference sequence). CDR3 DNA: TGTGCCAGCAGCCTTAGCGGGAGGAATCCCTACAATGAGCAGTTCTTC. As protein: CASSLSGRNPYNEQFF.